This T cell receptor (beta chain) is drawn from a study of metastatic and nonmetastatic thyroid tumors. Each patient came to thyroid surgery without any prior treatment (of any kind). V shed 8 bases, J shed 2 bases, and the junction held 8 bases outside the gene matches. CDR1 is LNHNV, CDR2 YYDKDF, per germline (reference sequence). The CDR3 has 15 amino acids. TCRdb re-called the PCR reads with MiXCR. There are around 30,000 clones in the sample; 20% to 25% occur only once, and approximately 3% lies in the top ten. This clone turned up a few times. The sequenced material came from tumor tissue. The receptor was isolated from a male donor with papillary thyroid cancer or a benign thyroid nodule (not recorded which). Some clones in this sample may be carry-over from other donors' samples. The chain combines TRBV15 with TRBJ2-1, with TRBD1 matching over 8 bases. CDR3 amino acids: CATEGLQGAYNEQFF. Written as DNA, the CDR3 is TGTGCCACCGAGGGGTTACAGGGGGCCTACAATGAGCAGTTCTTC. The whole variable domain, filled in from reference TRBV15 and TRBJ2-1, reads DAMVIQNPRYQVTQFGKPVTLSCSQTLNHNVMYWYQQKSSQAPKLLFHYYDKDFNNEADTPDNFQSRRPNTSFCFLDIRSPGLGDTAMYLCATEGLQGAYNEQFFGPGTRLTVL.